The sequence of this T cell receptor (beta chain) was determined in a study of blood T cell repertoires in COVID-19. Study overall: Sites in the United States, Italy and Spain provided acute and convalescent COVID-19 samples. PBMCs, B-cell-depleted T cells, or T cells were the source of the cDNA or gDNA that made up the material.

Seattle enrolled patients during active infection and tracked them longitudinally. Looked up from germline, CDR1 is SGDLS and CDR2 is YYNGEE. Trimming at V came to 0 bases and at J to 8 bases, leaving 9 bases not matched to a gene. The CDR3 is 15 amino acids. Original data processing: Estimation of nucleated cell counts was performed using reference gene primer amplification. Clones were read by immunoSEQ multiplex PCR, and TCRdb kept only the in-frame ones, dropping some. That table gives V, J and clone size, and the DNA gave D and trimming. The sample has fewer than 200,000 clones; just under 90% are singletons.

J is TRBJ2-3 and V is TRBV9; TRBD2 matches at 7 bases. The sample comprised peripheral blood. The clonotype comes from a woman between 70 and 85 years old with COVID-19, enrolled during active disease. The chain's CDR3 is CASSVEVVAGVTQYF. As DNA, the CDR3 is TGTGCCAGCAGCGTAGAGGTAGTGGCGGGAGTTACGCAGTATTTT.